The T cell receptor (beta chain) described here comes from a study of tumor-infiltrating lymphocytes in primary liver carcinoma. Synthesis of TCR beta cDNA was carried out from about 540 ng total RNA with a constant-region primer. Nested multiplex PCR, run for three rounds with slightly modified ARM-PCR, yielded TCR beta libraries. Two initial PCR rounds of around 10 cycles each paired TRBV1-TRBV30 forward primers with a C-beta reverse primer. TCRdb redid the calling of the multiplex PCR reads with MiXCR, one entry per CDR3 protein. The sample has 90,000 to 150,000 distinct CDR3 sequences, around 60% seen once. This CDR3 contains 15 residues. Germline V gene data show CDR1 as MNHEY and CDR2 as SVGAGI. Investigators took RNA and DNA out together from roughly 20-30 mg of unsorted bulk tissue. At sampling, these chronic HBV carriers had received no treatment. Each individual tumor supplied samples from five separate regions.

Study observations and caveats: Between tumor regions, pairs overlapped more than tumor-adjacent and tumor-blood pairs did.

For this clonotype: Its antigen is still unknown. A read error may be the cause here, since a much bigger clone is one base away.

The rearrangement joins TRBV6-5 to TRBJ2-2; tentatively, D is TRBD2 (6 bases). The sequence was obtained from a woman aged 55-70 years with primary liver carcinoma and hepatitis B virus infection. The sequenced sample was liver tumor tissue from sampling region 1. Subset here: tumor region T1, superior pole. The chain's CDR3 is CASSYSGTGTGELIF. The CDR3 bases are TGTGCCAGCAGTTACTCCGGGACTGGCACCGGGGAGCTGATTTTT.